Listed below are T cell receptor delta chains from one sample, sequenced in a study of gamma-delta T cells after stem cell transplantation. TCRdb redid clone calling on the RT-PCR reads using CATT. The sample lists thousands of delta-chain clones, around 9.6% seen once, with roughly an eighth in the top ten. The sample consisted of gamma-delta T cells. All receptors derive from a human donor. It is not recorded whose cells these are; they may come from a transplant donor. Each CDR3 is given without its conserved first and last residue. The D gene is left open where the match is weak.

v_call	d_call	cdr3_aa
TRDV2	TRDD3	ACDTVFLPTNGYWGIPTDKLI
TRDV2	.	ACDTVSNGEASAAQPF
TRDV1	TRDD3	ALGASHPSLWGIRRGFTDKLI
TRDV2	TRDD3	ACDEVLGADTDKLI
TRDV2	TRDD3	ACDTVFRGISNTDKLI
TRDV2	.	ACDTGGPMISWDTRQMF
TRDV2	TRDD3	ACLQMGDTRVYTDKLI
TRDV2	TRDD3	ACDTGSLGGYSSGRTDKLI
TRDV2	.	ACDPVHRKADKLI
TRDV2	.	ACDSLVGDKLI
TRDV2	TRDD3	ACDTVPTLGEYTDKLI
TRAV29/DV5	TRDD3	AAILLWTNGGYERFGWRDKLI
TRDV2	TRDD3	ACDSLGDTDKLI
TRDV2	TRDD3	ACDGVLGDTNTDKLI
TRDV2	TRDD3	ACDRLSTGETYTDKLI
TRDV2	.	ACDTVELEDKLI
TRDV2	.	ACDTVGGNTDKLI
TRDV1	.	ALGEPLPRADKLI
TRDV2	TRDD3	ACDSVLGDTRRHTDKLI
TRDV2	.	ACDTVEIRDTDKLI
TRDV1	TRDD3	ALGVTTPTGGGTAQLF
TRDV1	TRDD3	ALGGDLFSGRPLGDTPYTDKLI